These T cell receptor beta chains were read from a single sample in a study of cytomegalovirus exposure and HLA in healthy donors. Repertoires were generated with immunoSEQ multiplex PCR, while TCRdb's copy carries only in-frame clones and drops some. The sample includes about 98,000 clones, approximately 79% of them seen just once. Sequencing input: PBMCs. The receptors stem from a male donor in good health and CMV-seronegative. CDR3s include the opening cysteine and the closing phenylalanine or tryptophan. The order of the fields is J gene, D gene, V gene, CDR3 length, clone size, CDR3 protein, CDR3 DNA. D genes are given only for firm matches. Only some rows state a clone size, as once, few, many or a class for expanded clones.

>TRBJ2-1|TRBD2|TRBV27|15|once
CASSLADTPYNEQFF
TGTGCCAGCAGCCTAGCGGACACCCCCTACAATGAGCAGTTCTTC
>TRBJ2-7|TRBD1|TRBV13|13|.
CASSHRGIDEQYF
TGTGCCAGCTCCCACAGGGGGATCGACGAGCAGTACTTC
>TRBJ1-1|.|TRBV7-9|13|.
CASSLRGEVEAFF
TGTGCCAGCAGCTTACGGGGAGAGGTTGAAGCTTTCTTT
>TRBJ2-2|.|TRBV13|14|.
CASSFTGDTGELFF
TGTGCCAGCAGCTTCACCGGGGACACCGGGGAGCTGTTTTTT
>TRBJ2-1|.|TRBV4-1|15|.
CASSRGRYGHNEQFF
TGCGCCAGCAGCCGAGGCCGGTACGGTCACAATGAGCAGTTCTTC
>TRBJ2-1|TRBD2|TRBV7-8|20|.
CASSPRRGTSGSLWYNEQFF
TGTGCCAGCAGCCCACGGCGGGGGACTAGCGGGAGCTTATGGTACAATGAGCAGTTCTTC
>TRBJ2-3|TRBD1|TRBV7-9|15|.
CASSLGAGTADTQYF
TGTGCCAGCAGCTTAGGCGCCGGGACAGCAGATACGCAGTATTTT
>TRBJ1-5|.|TRBV9|13|.
CASSARPGQPQHF
TGTGCCAGCAGCGCCCGGCCAGGCCAGCCCCAGCATTTT
>TRBJ2-7|TRBD1|TRBV7-3|17|.
CASSLFPPGQGTDEQYF
TGTGCCAGCAGCTTATTTCCCCCGGGACAGGGCACCGACGAGCAGTACTTC
>TRBJ2-3|TRBD2|TRBV7-3|17|few
CASSATWVRESTDTQYF
TGTGCCAGCAGCGCGACCTGGGTGCGGGAGTCCACAGATACGCAGTATTTT
>TRBJ2-4|.|TRBV30|16|once
CAWSVGGADRNGIQYF
TGTGCCTGGAGTGTAGGGGGGGCTGACCGAAACGGCATTCAGTACTTC
>TRBJ2-4|.|TRBV2|16|few
CASSPDSSLAKNIQYF
TGTGCCAGCAGTCCGGACAGCTCTCTAGCCAAAAACATTCAGTACTTC
>TRBJ1-5|TRBD1|TRBV18|15|.
CASSSLRGRDQPQHF
TGTGCCAGCTCATCCCTCAGGGGGCGGGATCAGCCCCAGCATTTT
>TRBJ1-5|.|TRBV12-5|13|.
CASGLEGVQPQHF
TGTGCTAGTGGTTTAGAGGGAGTTCAGCCCCAGCATTTT
>TRBJ2-3|.|TRBV9|16|few
CASSVEGGSGTDTQYF
TGTGCCAGCAGCGTAGAAGGGGGTAGCGGCACAGATACGCAGTATTTT
>TRBJ2-2|TRBD2|TRBV7-2|18|.
CASSLRALGGGNTGELFF
TGTGCCAGCAGCTTAAGGGCTCTCGGCGGGGGGAACACCGGGGAGCTGTTTTTT
>TRBJ1-3|TRBD1|TRBV28|16|few
CASGLQGAGAANTIYF
TGTGCCAGCGGATTACAGGGGGCAGGCGCAGCAAACACCATATATTTT
>TRBJ1-1|.|TRBV6-6|12|.
CASRGRGTEAFF
TGTGCCAGCAGGGGGAGGGGCACTGAAGCTTTCTTT
>TRBJ2-3|.|TRBV7-9|14|.
CASSLAGVADTQYF
TGTGCCAGCAGCTTAGCAGGGGTCGCAGATACGCAGTATTTT
>TRBJ2-3|TRBD2|TRBV27|16|.
CASSLIAGGITDTQYF
TGTGCCAGCAGTCTTATAGCGGGAGGGATCACAGATACGCAGTATTTT
>TRBJ2-3|.|TRBV30|13|few
CAWALVRSDTQYF
TGTGCCTGGGCGTTAGTTCGCTCAGATACGCAGTATTTT
>TRBJ1-3|.|TRBV9|13|.
CASSVRVGNTIYF
TGTGCCAGCTCCGTCAGGGTCGGAAACACCATATATTTT
>TRBJ2-1|.|TRBV19|16|.
CASSISMTPDYNEQFF
TGTGCCAGTAGTATTTCTATGACTCCAGACTACAATGAGCAGTTCTTC
>TRBJ2-7|.|TRBV7-2|15|.
CASSYRQIPGDEQYF
TGTGCCAGCAGCTATAGACAGATCCCGGGGGACGAGCAGTACTTC
>TRBJ2-3|TRBD1|TRBV2|16|.
CASTHRDRASTDTQYF
TGTGCCAGCACTCACCGGGACAGGGCTAGCACAGATACGCAGTATTTT
>TRBJ2-7|.|TRBV4-2|15|.
CASSHIQGGSGEQYF
TGTGCCAGCAGCCACATCCAGGGGGGCTCGGGCGAGCAGTACTTC
>TRBJ1-2|TRBD1|TRBV4-3|15|.
CASSQDLTGTYGYTF
TGCGCCAGCAGCCAAGATTTGACAGGGACCTATGGCTACACCTTC
>TRBJ2-7|TRBD2|TRBV27|14|.
CASSPLAGGYEQYF
TGTGCCAGCAGTCCACTAGCGGGAGGGTACGAGCAGTACTTC
>TRBJ1-1|TRBD1|TRBV5-4|12|.
CASSGGTDEAFF
TGTGCCAGCAGCGGTGGGACAGATGAAGCTTTCTTT
>TRBJ1-2|.|TRBV25-1|14|once
CASSAQGGEYGYTF
TGTGCCAGCAGTGCACAAGGGGGGGAATATGGCTACACCTTC
>TRBJ2-7|.|TRBV2|14|.
CASSLMPGAHEQYF
TGTGCCAGCAGCCTCATGCCAGGGGCCCACGAGCAGTACTTC
>TRBJ2-3|TRBD2|TRBV2|16|few
CASSEGYAGGPDTQYF
TGTGCCAGCAGTGAAGGGTACGCGGGAGGCCCAGATACGCAGTATTTT
>TRBJ1-4|.|TRBV30|12|.
CAWRRIREKLFF
TGTGCCTGGAGGAGAATCCGGGAAAAACTGTTTTTT
>TRBJ1-2|TRBD1|TRBV29-1|14|.
CSVLRQGSFYGYTF
TGCAGCGTCCTCAGACAGGGGAGCTTCTATGGCTACACCTTC
>TRBJ2-7|TRBD1|TRBV4-1|16|.
CASSHPGGQPTGEQYF
TGCGCCAGCAGCCACCCAGGGGGACAACCAACAGGGGAGCAGTACTTC
>TRBJ2-7|TRBD2|TRBV6-1|14|.
CATTGEGNLYEQYF
TGTGCCACCACGGGGGAGGGCAACCTCTACGAGCAGTACTTC
>TRBJ1-2|.|TRBV6-5|11|.
CASHTGYGYTF
TGTGCCAGCCACACGGGCTATGGCTACACCTTC
>TRBJ2-5|.|TRBV27|15|.
CASSLSTGRWETQYF
TGTGCCAGCAGTTTATCGACGGGGAGGTGGGAGACCCAGTACTTC
>TRBJ1-2|TRBD1|TRBV27|15|few
CASSLSWTGVIGYTF
TGTGCCAGCAGTTTATCGTGGACAGGGGTGATAGGCTACACCTTC
>TRBJ1-1|.|TRBV18|12|once
CASSPLDTEAFF
TGTGCCAGCTCACCTCTCGACACTGAAGCTTTCTTT
>TRBJ2-4|TRBD1|TRBV30|13|.
CAWSSTGVYIQYF
TGTGCCTGGAGTTCGACAGGGGTATACATTCAGTACTTC
>TRBJ2-3|TRBD2|TRBV5-1|15|.
CASSRASGSTDTQYF
TGCGCCAGCAGCAGAGCTAGCGGTAGCACAGATACGCAGTATTTT
>TRBJ1-2|.|TRBV27|13|.
CASSLLGHGGYTF
TGTGCCAGCAGTTTGTTGGGGCATGGTGGCTACACCTTC
>TRBJ2-5|.|TRBV6-1|14|.
CASSVPGSEETQYF
TGTGCCAGCAGTGTCCCGGGGTCAGAAGAGACCCAGTACTTC
>TRBJ2-1|TRBD2|TRBV13|16|.
CASSWSASGRLNEQFF
TGTGCCAGCAGCTGGTCCGCTAGCGGGAGGCTCAATGAGCAGTTCTTC
>TRBJ2-2|.|TRBV7-6|16|.
CASSLGVAANTGELFF
TGTGCCAGCAGCTTAGGGGTAGCGGCAAACACCGGGGAGCTGTTTTTT
>TRBJ1-1|.|TRBV6-5|13|.
CASRDGVGTEAFF
TGTGCCAGCAGAGACGGGGTAGGCACTGAAGCTTTCTTT
>TRBJ2-7|.|TRBV4-1|18|.
CASSRSTPLGVPSYEQYF
TGCGCCAGCAGCCGCTCAACCCCCCTGGGAGTCCCCTCCTACGAGCAGTACTTC
>TRBJ1-5|TRBD1|TRBV28|16|.
CASSPRTGDYNQPQHF
TGTGCCAGCAGTCCAAGGACAGGAGATTACAATCAGCCCCAGCATTTT
>TRBJ1-1|TRBD1|TRBV28|17|.
CASSSPRQGARDTEAFF
TGTGCCAGCAGTTCCCCAAGACAGGGGGCGAGGGACACTGAAGCTTTCTTT
>TRBJ2-3|.|TRBV7-2|15|.
CASSLVAAGTDTQYF
TGTGCCAGCAGCTTAGTAGCAGCAGGCACAGATACGCAGTATTTT
>TRBJ2-1|TRBD2|TRBV30|17|.
CAWSRAGEFVSYNEQFF
TGTGCCTGGAGTCGAGCGGGAGAATTTGTCTCCTACAATGAGCAGTTCTTC
>TRBJ1-1|.|TRBV27|14|few
CASSLDFVNTEAFF
TGTGCCAGCAGTTTAGACTTCGTGAACACTGAAGCTTTCTTT